This T cell receptor (beta chain) stems from a study of T cell clonotyping in hematopoietic cell transplantation. The repertoire was sequenced with immunoSEQ multiplex PCR; TCRdb's copy has only in-frame clones and lacks some. The sample lists 13,000 to 15,000 clones; 90% to 95% were seen once. The CDR3 spans 13 residues. Germline V lookup: CDR1 MNHEY, CDR2 SVGAGI. V was clipped by 2 bases and J by 8 bases, with 12 bases between them. Comment on this clone: Its matching antigen is unknown.

Study results and caveats: Few recipient clonotypes overlapped donors; over 97% were de novo at given depth. Pathologically expanded recipient clonotypes increased progressively from day 30 to day 180 as diversity fell.

The rearrangement uses TRBV6-5 and TRBJ1-1, with D unclear. The source is a male patient between 55 and 70 years old who had an allogeneic stem cell transplant from an unrelated donor, so the T cells may come from the graft donor. Some clones in this sample may be carry-over from other donors' samples. Sequenced here: PBMCs, sampled 30 days after allogeneic stem cell transplant. CDR3 sequence reads: CASSYRYRAEAFF. Here the CDR3 DNA reads TGTGCCAGCAGTTACCGCTACAGAGCCGAAGCTTTCTTT.